Given below is one T cell receptor beta chain in context. Its antigen is not known. The data belong to a study of cytomegalovirus exposure and HLA in healthy donors. As for the study in general: The 550 to 700 first-cohort repertoires and the roughly 130 validation repertoires shared the same platform, a later analysis reported. Notes on the study in general: Researchers reported that three CMV-associated chains were confirmed in vitro as CMV antigen-specific. Later, an analysis found that TCR clusters from the first cohort tended to co-occur in the 120 validation repertoires.

Method: immunoSEQ multiplex PCR; TCRdb's copy keeps in-frame clones and lacks some. The data contain about 180,000 clones, approximately 90% of them singletons. It was the approximately 130-subject validation cohort, separate from the roughly 700-subject first cohort, to which the donors belonged. Trimming took 5 bases from V and 0 from J, leaving 12 bases between them. This CDR3 is built from 15 residues. The V gene's germline CDR1 is SEHNR and CDR2 FQNEAQ (reference sequence). The chain recombines TRBV7-9 with TRBJ2-3; weak D call: TRBD2 (5 bases). This clonotype was sampled from a woman aged 30 to 39 in good health and CMV-seronegative. Material for sequencing was PBMCs. CDR3 nucleotides: TGTGCCAGCAGCCCAGGACTCACTAGCACAGATACGCAGTATTTT. It translates to CASSPGLTSTDTQYF.